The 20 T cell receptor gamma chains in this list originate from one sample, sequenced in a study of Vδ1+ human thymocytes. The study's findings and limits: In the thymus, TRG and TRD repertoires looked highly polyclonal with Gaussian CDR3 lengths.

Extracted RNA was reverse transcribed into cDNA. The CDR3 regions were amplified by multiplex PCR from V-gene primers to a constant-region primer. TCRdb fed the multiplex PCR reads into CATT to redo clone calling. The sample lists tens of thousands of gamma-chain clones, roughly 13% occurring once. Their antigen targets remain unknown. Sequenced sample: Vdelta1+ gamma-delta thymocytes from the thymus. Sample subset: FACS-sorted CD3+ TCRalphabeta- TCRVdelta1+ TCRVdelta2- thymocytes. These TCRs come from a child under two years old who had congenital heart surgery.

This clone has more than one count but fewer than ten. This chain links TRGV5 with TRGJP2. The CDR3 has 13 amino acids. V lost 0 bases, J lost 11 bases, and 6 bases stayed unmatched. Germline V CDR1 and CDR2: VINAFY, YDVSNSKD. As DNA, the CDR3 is TGTGCCACCTGGGACAGGCTTTGCTGGATCAAGACGTTT. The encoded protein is CATWDRLCWIKTF.

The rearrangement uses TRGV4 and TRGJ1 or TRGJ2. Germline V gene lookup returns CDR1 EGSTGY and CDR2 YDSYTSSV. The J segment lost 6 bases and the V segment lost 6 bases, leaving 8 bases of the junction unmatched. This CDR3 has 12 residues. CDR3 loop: CATWNASYKKLF. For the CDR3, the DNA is TGTGCCACCTGGAATGCCTCTTATAAGAAACTCTTT.

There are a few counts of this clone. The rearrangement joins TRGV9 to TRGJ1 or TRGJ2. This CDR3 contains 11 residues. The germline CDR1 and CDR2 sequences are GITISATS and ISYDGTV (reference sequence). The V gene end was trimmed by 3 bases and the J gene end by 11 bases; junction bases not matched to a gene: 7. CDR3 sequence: CALWEPLQKLF. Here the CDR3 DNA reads TGTGCCTTGTGGGAGCCCCTTCAGAAACTCTTT.

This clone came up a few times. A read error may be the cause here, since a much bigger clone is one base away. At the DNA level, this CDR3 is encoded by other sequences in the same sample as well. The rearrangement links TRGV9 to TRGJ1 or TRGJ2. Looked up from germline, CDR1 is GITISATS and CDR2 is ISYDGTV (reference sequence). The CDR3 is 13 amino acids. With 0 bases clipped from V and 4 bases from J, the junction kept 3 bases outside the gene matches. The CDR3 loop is CALWEVIYYKKLF. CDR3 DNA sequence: TGTGCCTTGTGGGAGGTGATCTATTATAAGAAACTCTTT.

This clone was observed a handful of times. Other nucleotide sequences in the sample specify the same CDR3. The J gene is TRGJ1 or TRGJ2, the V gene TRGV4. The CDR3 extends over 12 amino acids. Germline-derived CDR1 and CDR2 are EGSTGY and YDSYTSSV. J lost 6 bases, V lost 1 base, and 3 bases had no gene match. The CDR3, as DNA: TGTGCCACCTGGGATGGACCTTATAAGAAACTCTTT. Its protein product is CATWDGPYKKLF.

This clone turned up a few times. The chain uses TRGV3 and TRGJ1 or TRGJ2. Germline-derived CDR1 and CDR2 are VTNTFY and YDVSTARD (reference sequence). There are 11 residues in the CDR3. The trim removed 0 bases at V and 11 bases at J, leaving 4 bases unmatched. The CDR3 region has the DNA TGTGCCACCTGGGACAGGGGGGAGAAACTCTTT. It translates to CATWDRGEKLF.

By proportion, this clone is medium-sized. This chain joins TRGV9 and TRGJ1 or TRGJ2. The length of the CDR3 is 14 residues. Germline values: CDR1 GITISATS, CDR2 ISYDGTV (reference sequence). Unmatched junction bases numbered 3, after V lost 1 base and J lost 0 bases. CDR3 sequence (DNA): TGTGCCTTGTGGGAGGTTTCGAATTATTATAAGAAACTCTTT. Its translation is CALWEVSNYYKKLF.

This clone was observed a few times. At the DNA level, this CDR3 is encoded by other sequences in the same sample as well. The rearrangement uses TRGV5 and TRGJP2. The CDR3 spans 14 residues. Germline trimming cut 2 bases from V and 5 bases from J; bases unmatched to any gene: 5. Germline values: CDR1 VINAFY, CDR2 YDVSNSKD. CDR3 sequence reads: CATWDISSDWIKTF. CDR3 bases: TGTGCCACCTGGGACATTTCGAGTGATTGGATCAAGACGTTT.

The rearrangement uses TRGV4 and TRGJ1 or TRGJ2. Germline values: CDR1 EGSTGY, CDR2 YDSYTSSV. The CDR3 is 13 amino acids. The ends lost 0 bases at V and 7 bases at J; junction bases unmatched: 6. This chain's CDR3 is CATWDGQEYKKLF. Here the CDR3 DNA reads TGTGCCACCTGGGATGGGCAGGAATATAAGAAACTCTTT.

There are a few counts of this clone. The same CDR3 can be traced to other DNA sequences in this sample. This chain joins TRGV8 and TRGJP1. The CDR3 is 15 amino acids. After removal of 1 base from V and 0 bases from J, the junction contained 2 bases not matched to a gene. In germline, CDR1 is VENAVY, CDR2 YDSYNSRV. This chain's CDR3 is CATWDRNTTGWFKIF. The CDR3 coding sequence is TGTGCCACCTGGGATAGAAATACCACTGGTTGGTTCAAGATATTT.

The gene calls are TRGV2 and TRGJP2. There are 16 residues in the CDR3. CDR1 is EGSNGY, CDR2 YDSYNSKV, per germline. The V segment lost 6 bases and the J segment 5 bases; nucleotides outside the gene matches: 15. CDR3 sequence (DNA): TGTGCCACCTGGAATGGAGTGGGCCCAAGTGATTGGATCAAGACGTTT. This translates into CATWNGVGPSDWIKTF.

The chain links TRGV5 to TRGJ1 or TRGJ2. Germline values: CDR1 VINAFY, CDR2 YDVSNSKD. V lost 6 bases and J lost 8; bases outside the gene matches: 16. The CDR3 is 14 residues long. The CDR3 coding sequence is TGTGCCACCTGGCCAAGGTACCTAAATCATAAGAAACTCTTT. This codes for CATWPRYLNHKKLF.

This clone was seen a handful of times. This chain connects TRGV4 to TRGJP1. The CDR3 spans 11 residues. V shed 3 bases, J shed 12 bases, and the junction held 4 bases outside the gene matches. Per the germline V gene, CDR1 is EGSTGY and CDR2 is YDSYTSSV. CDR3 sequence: CATWDRRFKIF. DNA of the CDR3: TGTGCCACCTGGGATCGTCGGTTCAAGATATTT.

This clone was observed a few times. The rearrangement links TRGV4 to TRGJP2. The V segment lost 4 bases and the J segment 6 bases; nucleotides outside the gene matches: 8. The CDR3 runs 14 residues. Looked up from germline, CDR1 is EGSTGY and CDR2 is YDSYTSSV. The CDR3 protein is CATWDCGGDWIKTF. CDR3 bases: TGTGCCACCTGGGACTGTGGTGGTGATTGGATCAAGACGTTT.

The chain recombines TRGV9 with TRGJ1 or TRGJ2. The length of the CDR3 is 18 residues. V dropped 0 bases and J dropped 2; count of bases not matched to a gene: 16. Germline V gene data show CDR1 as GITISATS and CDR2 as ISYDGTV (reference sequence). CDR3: CALWEVLECRPYYYKKLF. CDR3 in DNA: TGTGCCTTGTGGGAGGTGTTGGAGTGTAGGCCGTATTATTATAAGAAACTCTTT.

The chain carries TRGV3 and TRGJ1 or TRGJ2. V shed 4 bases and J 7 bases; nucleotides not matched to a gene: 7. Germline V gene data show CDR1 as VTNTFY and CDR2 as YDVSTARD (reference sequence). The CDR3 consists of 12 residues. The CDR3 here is CATWECGYKKLF. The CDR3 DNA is TGTGCCACCTGGGAATGCGGATATAAGAAACTCTTT.

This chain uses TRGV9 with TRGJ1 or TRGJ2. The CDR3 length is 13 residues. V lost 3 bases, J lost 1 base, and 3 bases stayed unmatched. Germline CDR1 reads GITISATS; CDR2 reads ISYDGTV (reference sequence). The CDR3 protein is CALWEINYYKKLF. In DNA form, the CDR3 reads TGTGCCTTGTGGGAGATAAATTATTATAAGAAACTCTTT.

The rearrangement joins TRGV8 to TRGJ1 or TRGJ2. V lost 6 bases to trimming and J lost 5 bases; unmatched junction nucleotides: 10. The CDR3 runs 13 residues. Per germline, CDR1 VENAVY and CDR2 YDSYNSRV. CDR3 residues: CATWFSYHYKKLF. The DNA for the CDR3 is TGTGCCACCTGGTTTTCTTACCATTATAAGAAACTCTTT.

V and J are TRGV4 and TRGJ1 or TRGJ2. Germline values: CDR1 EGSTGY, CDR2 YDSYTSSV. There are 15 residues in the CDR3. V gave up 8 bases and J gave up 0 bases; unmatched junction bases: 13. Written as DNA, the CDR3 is TGTGCCACCTCCGTCAAGGGATCGAATTATTATAAGAAACTCTTT. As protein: CATSVKGSNYYKKLF.

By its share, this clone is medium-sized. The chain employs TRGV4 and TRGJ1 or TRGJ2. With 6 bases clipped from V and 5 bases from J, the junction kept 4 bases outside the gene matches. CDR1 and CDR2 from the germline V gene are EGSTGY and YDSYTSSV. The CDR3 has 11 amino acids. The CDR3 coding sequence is TGTGCCACCTGGACCCATTATAAGAAACTCTTT. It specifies CATWTHYKKLF.